This TCR beta chain derives from a study of T cells after yellow fever vaccination. Study background: Fractions of low cell number were prepared using SMART-Seq v4 Ultra Low Input. Overall study results and limits: Peaking on day 5 versus 15, the secondary response was faster but weaker. Subsequent to the booster, the majority of primary-vaccination clones reappeared (roughly 95% CD4, around 90% CD8).

The CDR3 consists of 18 residues. V dropped 3 bases and J dropped 8; count of bases not matched to a gene: 14. Looked up from germline, CDR1 is MNHEY and CDR2 is SMNVEV (reference sequence). This clonotype was counted between two and nine times. The target antigen is unknown. UMIs and a universal primer site were added when TCR cDNA was made by 5'RACE template switching. One entry per CDR3 protein, called by TCRdb with MiXCR from the 5' RACE reads. The top ten hold 20% to 25% of the sample, which has roughly 330,000 distinct CDR3 sequences, approximately 3.9% seen once. The source is a young man who received the YFV17D yellow fever vaccine. The sample in question was PBMCs, obtained 5 days after the yellow fever booster vaccination. V gene TRBV27 combines with J gene TRBJ2-3; 13 bases map to TRBD2. This CDR3 reads CASSLERLAGGLMGTQYF. CDR3 bases: TGTGCCAGCAGTTTGGAGAGACTAGCGGGGGGCCTGATGGGTACGCAGTATTTT.